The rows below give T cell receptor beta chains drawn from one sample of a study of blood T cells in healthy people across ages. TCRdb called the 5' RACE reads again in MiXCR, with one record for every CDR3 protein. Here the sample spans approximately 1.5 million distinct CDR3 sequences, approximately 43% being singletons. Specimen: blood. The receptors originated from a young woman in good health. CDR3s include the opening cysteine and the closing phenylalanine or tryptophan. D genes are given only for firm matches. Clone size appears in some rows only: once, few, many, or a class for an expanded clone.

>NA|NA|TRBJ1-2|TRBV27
TGTGCCAGCAGTTTAAGAGCCGCGCAATTAAATGGCTACACCTTC
CASSLRAAQLNGYTF
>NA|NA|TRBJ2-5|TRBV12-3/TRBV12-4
TGTGCGAGCAGTTCCGGGCCCTCCTCGGGTTGGTTACATGAGCAGTACTTC
CASSSGPSSGWLHEQYF
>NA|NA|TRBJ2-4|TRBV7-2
TGTGCCAGCAGCTTCGACAGGAGGTTAACCAAAAACATTCAGTACTTC
CASSFDRRLTKNIQYF
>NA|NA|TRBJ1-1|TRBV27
TGTGCCAGCAGTTTAAGGCGTGGGGTCACTGAAGCTTTCTTT
CASSLRRGVTEAFF
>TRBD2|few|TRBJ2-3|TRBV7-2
TGTGCCAGCAGCTTAGGGCCTGTAGCGGGAGCGGATACGCAGTATTTT
CASSLGPVAGADTQYF
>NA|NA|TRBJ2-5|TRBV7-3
TGTGCCAGCAGCTTTGGCGGACTACAAGGGACCCAGTACTTC
CASSFGGLQGTQYF
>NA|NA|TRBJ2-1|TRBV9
TGTGCCAGCAGCGTGGGATCCTACTACAATGAGCAGTTCTTC
CASSVGSYYNEQFF
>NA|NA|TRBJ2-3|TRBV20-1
TGCAGTGCTCCTACATACACAGATACGCAGTATTTT
CSAPTYTDTQYF
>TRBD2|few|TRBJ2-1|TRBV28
TGTGCCAGCAGTTTATTCGGACTAGCGCAGAGCTCCTACAATGAGCAGTTCTTC
CASSLFGLAQSSYNEQFF
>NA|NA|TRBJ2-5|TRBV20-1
TGCAGTGCTAGAGATCCCTGGAACTACAATGAGCAGTACTTC
CSARDPWNYNEQYF
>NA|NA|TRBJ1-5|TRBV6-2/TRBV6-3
TGTGCCAGCAGTTACGGGCACCCTAATCAGCCCCAGCATTTT
CASSYGHPNQPQHF
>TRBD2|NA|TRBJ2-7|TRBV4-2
TGTGCCAGCAGCCCCGGGACTAGGGACTACGAGCAGTACTTC
CASSPGTRDYEQYF
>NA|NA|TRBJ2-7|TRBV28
TGTGCCAGCAGTCCCACAGACCTGACAGGCTTTCGCGAGCAGTACTTC
CASSPTDLTGFREQYF
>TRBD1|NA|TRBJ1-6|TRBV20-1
TGCAGTGCTCAGGGGGCCGGTAATTCACCCCTCCACTTT
CSAQGAGNSPLHF
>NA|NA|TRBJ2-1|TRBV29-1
TGCAGCGTTGAAATTGCGCCTAGCTCCTACAATGAGCAGTTCTTC
CSVEIAPSSYNEQFF
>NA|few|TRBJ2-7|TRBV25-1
TGTGCCAGCAGTGCCGCGATCGGGGGTCTCGAGCAGTACTTC
CASSAAIGGLEQYF
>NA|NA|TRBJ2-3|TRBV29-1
TGCAGCGTTGGAACCGGCGGACCTAGCACAGATACGCAGTATTTT
CSVGTGGPSTDTQYF
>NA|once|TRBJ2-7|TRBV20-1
TGCAGTGCTAGAGATCTTTCCGGGGCGAGGCTAACGCAGCAGTACTTC
CSARDLSGARLTQQYF
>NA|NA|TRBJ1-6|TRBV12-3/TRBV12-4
TGTGCCAGCAGACCCCAGGGGCCCTATAATTCACCCCTCCACTTT
CASRPQGPYNSPLHF
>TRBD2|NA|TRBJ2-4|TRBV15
TGTGTCACCAGCAGAGATCGTGGGGGGAGGGACAAAAACATTCAGTACTTC
CVTSRDRGGRDKNIQYF
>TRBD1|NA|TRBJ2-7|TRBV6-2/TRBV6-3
TGTGCCAGCAGTTACGCAGGACAGGGGACCTACGAGCAGTACTTC
CASSYAGQGTYEQYF
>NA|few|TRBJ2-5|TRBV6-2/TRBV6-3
TGTGCCAGCGGGGGTTACCAAGAGACCCAGTACTTC
CASGGYQETQYF
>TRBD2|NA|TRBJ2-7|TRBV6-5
TGTGCCAGCAGTTACTCGAAGGCTAGCGGTCGGGATGAGCAGTACTTC
CASSYSKASGRDEQYF
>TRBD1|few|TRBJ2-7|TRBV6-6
TGTGCCAGCAGGCGACAGGGGGGAGCAACCTACGAGCAGTACTTC
CASRRQGGATYEQYF
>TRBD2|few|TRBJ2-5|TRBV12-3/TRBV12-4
TGTGCCAGCAGCCCCGGACTAGCGGGCTCTACGGGAGAGACCCAGTACTTC
CASSPGLAGSTGETQYF
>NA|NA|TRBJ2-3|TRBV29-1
TGCAGCGTTGAGTCTCGTATAGCAGATACGCAGTATTTT
CSVESRIADTQYF
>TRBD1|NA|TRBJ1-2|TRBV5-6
TGTGCCAGCAGCTTGTTCGGGACAGGGGCAGATGGCTACACCTTC
CASSLFGTGADGYTF
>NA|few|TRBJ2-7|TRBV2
TGTGCCAGCAATCGACAAGCCTACGAGCAGTACTTC
CASNRQAYEQYF
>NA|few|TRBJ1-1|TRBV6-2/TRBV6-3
TGTGCCAGCAGTTACTCGGCTGAAGCTTTCTTT
CASSYSAEAFF
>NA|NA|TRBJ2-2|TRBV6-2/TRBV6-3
TGCGCCAGCAGCGGGACACCGAACACCGGGGAGCTGTTTTTT
CASSGTPNTGELFF
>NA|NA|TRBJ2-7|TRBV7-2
TGTGCCAGCAGCCATGAGGGGCGCGGGGTCTCCTACGAGCAGTACTTC
CASSHEGRGVSYEQYF
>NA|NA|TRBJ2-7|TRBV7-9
TGTGCCAGCAGCTTCCAGCCCCGTCCCTACGAGCAGTACTTC
CASSFQPRPYEQYF
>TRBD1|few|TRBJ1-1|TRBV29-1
TGCAGCGTTGAAACAGGGGCTGGCACTGAAGCTTTCTTT
CSVETGAGTEAFF
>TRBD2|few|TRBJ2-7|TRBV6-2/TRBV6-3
TGTGCCAGCAGTTACCCGCCATGGACTAGCGGGGTTACCTACGAGCAGTACTTC
CASSYPPWTSGVTYEQYF
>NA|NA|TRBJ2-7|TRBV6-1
TGTGCCAGCAGTGAACCAAGGGGGGTAAGCTCCTACGAGCAGTACTTC
CASSEPRGVSSYEQYF
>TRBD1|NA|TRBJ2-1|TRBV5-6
TGTGCCAGCAGCTTGTGGGACAGCAATTACAATGAGCAGTTCTTC
CASSLWDSNYNEQFF
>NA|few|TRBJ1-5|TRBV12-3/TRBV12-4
TGTGCCAGCACTCTTGGCAATCAGCCCCAGCATTTT
CASTLGNQPQHF
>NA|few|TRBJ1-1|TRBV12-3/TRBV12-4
TGTGCCAGCAGCCGACAGGTACTGAACACTGAAGCTTTCTTT
CASSRQVLNTEAFF